What follows describes a single TCR beta chain. It lacks a known antigen. Base-call qualities are not available, and no considerably larger clone is one nucleotide away. Looking up the germline V gene yields CDR1 SGHVS and CDR2 FQNEAQ. The CDR3 contains 11 residues, cysteine and phenylalanine counted. Solely the CDR3 DNA is kept, with 33 bases framed from the first base. V is cut by 4 bases and J by 7 bases, and the space between the germline ends is 7 bases. Only healthy Caucasian donors were included. The twin cohort comprised three pairs of female monozygotic twins, all aged roughly 18 to 30 years. Positive isolation kits from Invitrogen were used to isolate CD4+ and CD8+ T cell populations. The library was made by 5' RACE. The listed sequencing device is Illumina HiSeq 2000. Template switching introduced a universal primer binding site; the final cDNA contained a unique molecular identifier, enabling accurate counting of TCR cDNA molecules. Specific primers in the conserved constant-segment region were used to synthesize first-strand cDNA for the TCR alpha and beta chains. Each cDNA library was double barcoded, with a SMART-Mk sample barcode plus Illumina barcodes, to control for contamination. TruSeq adapter sequences and Illumina sample barcodes were added in two successive PCR steps. The Illumina HiSeq platform was used with custom primers to sequence TCR alpha and beta cDNA libraries. Under the source paper's analysis protocol: Unique molecular identifiers were extracted from raw reads with MiGEC, and CDR3 positions were determined with MiXCR. For each individual, recombination models were inferred using an EM algorithm with the repgenHMM and IGoR tools. The analysis of shared clonotypes was done with the tcR package in R, with sharing normalized by the product of cloneset sizes. Out-of-frame nonproductive sequences were analyzed to study raw recombination free of thymic and clonal selection effects. TCRdb trimmed public reads at Q25 via fastp, called clones via MiXCR and kept in-frame beta chains. Each entry is one CDR3 protein sequence, shown with its most common DNA and genes. For this entry, the V and J calls and clone size follow TCRdb and not the study's own pipeline. The sample table shows fewer than 250,000 distinct CDR3 sequences, and roughly 15% are seen once. Over 35% of the sample is taken by the ten largest.

The entry originates in a study of identical twins (TCRdb year 2016). Context from the whole study: To test whether fetal clonotypes persist, the study used deep sequencing on TCR alpha and beta repertoires from monozygotic twins, unrelated adults of various ages, and cord blood. To rule out contamination, replicate twin experiments were performed at different times with different library preparation protocols.

The research as a whole found: Fewer insertions were carried by abundant cord blood beta clonotypes, a similar but weaker trend appeared in young adult naive repertoires, and no such trend appeared in memory repertoires. Recombination models systematically underestimated out-of-frame TCR alpha sharing in monozygotic twins but agreed with sharing between unrelated individuals. Compared with coincidental sharing between unrelated individuals, out-of-frame TCR alpha sequences shared between twins had an excess of sequences with low generation probability. Invariant T cells such as MAIT and iNKT could partly confound zero-insertion analyses, although diverse VJ usage argued against such confounding for most clonotypes. Because the same donors could not be followed over many years, the conclusions depended on cross-sectional statistical analysis. In beta out-of-frame sequences, excess twin sharing was weaker, because having fewer shared sequences lowered the signal-to-noise ratio.

The same sample was also studied in work on T cells expressing NK-cell markers. As noted in the second study: Three sorted T-cell subsets (CD3+CD56+NKG2C+, CD3+CD56+NKG2C- and CD3+CD56-NKG2C+) from under ten donors had their TCR beta-chain repertoires profiled. Of the eight sequenced donors, seven were found to be HCMV-seropositive and one was found to be HCMV-seronegative. To restrict sorting to alphabetaTCR-expressing T cells, an anti-gammadeltaTCR antibody was added in several experiments. In more than five donors, the dominant CD3+CD56+NKG2C+ clonotypes ranked among the top 10 CD8+ clonotypes, making up roughly 1.0-8% of CD8+ T cells. Those dominant clonotypes were again the most abundant among CD3+CD56-NKG2C+ cells in four donors, at about 28.3-60.1%. It remained unclear whether the expanded NKG2C-expressing T cell clones were specific for HCMV antigens. The eight sequenced donors were randomly selected healthy volunteers, three men and five women. HCMV-specific IgG was detected in serum with a commercial ELISA kit to determine HCMV serostatus. MIGEC handled demultiplexing of the reads and grouping by UMI, while MiTCR was used to assemble and quantify clonotypes. Only TCR cDNA sequences supported by at least two reads were kept to exclude erroneous sequences. The tcR package was used for downstream repertoire analysis, and clonotypes were matched between fractions using CDR3 nucleotide sequence together with V segment. VDJmatch was used to annotate antigen specificity against VDJdb, with one amino acid substitution in CDR3 allowed.

The rearrangement joined TRBV7-8 to TRBJ1-2; confidence is insufficient to name the D gene. Sequencing input: CD8+ T cells sorted from blood. The receptor comes from a woman between 18 and 29 years old in good health. Here the CDR3 is given as CASSSGPGYTF. DNA sequence: TGTGCCAGCAGCTCCGGGCCTGGCTACACCTTC.